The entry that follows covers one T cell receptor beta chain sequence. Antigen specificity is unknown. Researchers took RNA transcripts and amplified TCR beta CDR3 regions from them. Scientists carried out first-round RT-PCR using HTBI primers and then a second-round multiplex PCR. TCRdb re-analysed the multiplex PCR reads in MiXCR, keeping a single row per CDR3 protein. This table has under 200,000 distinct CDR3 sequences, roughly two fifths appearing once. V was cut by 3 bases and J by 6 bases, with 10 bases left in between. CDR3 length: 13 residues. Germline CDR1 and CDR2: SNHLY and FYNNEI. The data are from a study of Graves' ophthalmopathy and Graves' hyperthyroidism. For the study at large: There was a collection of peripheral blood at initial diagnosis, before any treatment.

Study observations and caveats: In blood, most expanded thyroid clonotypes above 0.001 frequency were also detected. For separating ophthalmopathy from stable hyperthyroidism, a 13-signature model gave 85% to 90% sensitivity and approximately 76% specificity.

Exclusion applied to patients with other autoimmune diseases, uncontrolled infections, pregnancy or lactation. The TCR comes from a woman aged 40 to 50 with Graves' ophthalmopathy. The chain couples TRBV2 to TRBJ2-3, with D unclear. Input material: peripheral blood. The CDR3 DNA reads TGTGCCAGCAGTGAGGACGGAGCGGATACGCAGTATTTT. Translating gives CASSEDGADTQYF.